A single sample gave rise to the 30 T cell receptor beta chains below, sequenced in a study of T-cell reconstitution after alpha-beta-depleted transplantation in children. Unique molecular identifiers were used in preparing the TCRbeta library. TCRdb recomputed calls from the PCR reads with MiXCR, one row per CDR3 protein. The sample yields 300,000 to 400,000 distinct CDR3 sequences, 15% to 20% seen once. Source: PBMCs, mostly from graft donor cells, taken 360 days after TCRalphabeta/CD19-depleted stem cell transplant. Receptor source: a male patient aged 2-15 years who had a stem cell transplant for acute lymphoblastic leukemia, so the T cells may come from the graft donor.

This clonotype occurred many times. Relative to the germline gene, one junction end is altered; a read error may explain this. The chain couples TRBV12-3 or TRBV12-4 to TRBJ2-5, with TRBD1 as a possible D gene (6 bases). The CDR3 extends over 13 amino acids. The CDR3 DNA is TGTGCCAGCAGGCTGGGACACCAGGAGACCCAGTACTTC. Protein: CASRLGHQETQYF.

This clonotype came up many times. The chain joins TRBV28 to TRBJ1-1; 8 bases are a match to TRBD1. CDR1 and CDR2 from the germline V gene are MDHEN and SYDVKM. V lost 6 bases and J lost 5; bases outside the gene matches: 11. The CDR3 extends over 15 amino acids. The CDR3 region is CASSSLPTGVTEAFF. Here the CDR3 DNA reads TGTGCCAGCAGCAGCCTGCCGACAGGGGTGACTGAAGCTTTCTTT.

The chain employs TRBV14 and TRBJ2-1, with D perhaps matching TRBD2 (6 bases). V lost 0 bases, J lost 9 bases, and 12 bases lay in between. The CDR3 length is 14 residues. Per germline, CDR1 SGHDN and CDR2 FVKESK. The CDR3, as DNA: TGTGCCAGCAGCCAAGATCTGGCTAGCGCTGAGCAGTTCTTC. Protein: CASSQDLASAEQFF.

The chain employs TRBV4-3 and TRBJ2-2, with TRBD2 matching over 9 bases. Germline CDR1 and CDR2: LGHNA and YSLEER. The CDR3 consists of 16 residues. With V trimmed by 4 bases and J by 7 bases, 10 bases remained unmatched. The CDR3 DNA follows: TGCGCCAGCAGCCTGATGAGCGGGAGGCTCCACGGGGAGCTGTTTTTT. Encoded protein: CASSLMSGRLHGELFF.

The chain links TRBV6-1 to TRBJ2-5; TRBD1 agrees at 12 bases. The CDR3 is 14 residues long. Losses at the gene ends were 7 bases for V and 4 bases for J; bases not matched to a gene: 4. Looked up from germline, CDR1 is MNHNS and CDR2 is SASEGT. The CDR3 spells CASKWDRGRETQYF. CDR3 in DNA: TGTGCCAGCAAATGGGACAGGGGGCGAGAGACCCAGTACTTC.

V and J are TRBV4-3 and TRBJ2-3; TRBD1 might be the D (7 bases). V was trimmed by 1 base and J by 2 bases, leaving 19 bases between them. Germline V gene data show CDR1 as LGHNA and CDR2 as YSLEER. The length of the CDR3 is 18 residues. CDR3 coding DNA: TGCGCCAGCAGCCAAGTGTATAGGCAGGGGGGCCTCACAGATACGCAGTATTTT. This translates into CASSQVYRQGGLTDTQYF.

This clonotype appeared a few times. The rearrangement uses TRBV7-9 and TRBJ2-5; D not certain. The CDR3 is 12 residues long. V was clipped by 6 bases and J by 5 bases, with 10 bases between them. The germline V gene has CDR1 SEHNR and CDR2 FQNEAQ (reference sequence). The CDR3 DNA follows: TGTGCCAGCAGTGACGGGCAGGAGACCCAGTACTTC. It yields the protein CASSDGQETQYF.

This clonotype has just one count. The genes are TRBV28 and TRBJ2-7, with 7 bases lining up with TRBD2. The CDR3 totals 14 residues. The V segment lost 5 bases and the J segment 5 bases; nucleotides outside the gene matches: 9. Germline CDR1 and CDR2: MDHEN and SYDVKM. CDR3 sequence reads: CASSPLRGFHEQYF. The CDR3 DNA reads TGTGCCAGCAGTCCCCTGCGGGGGTTTCACGAGCAGTACTTC.

This clonotype was counted only a few times. The rearrangement links TRBV28 to TRBJ2-2, with unresolved D. Trimming took 6 bases from V and 4 from J, leaving 12 bases between them. Per germline, CDR1 MDHEN and CDR2 SYDVKM. The CDR3 spans 14 residues. CDR3 sequence: CASSLINFTGELFF. DNA for the CDR3: TGTGCCAGCAGCCTAATTAATTTCACCGGGGAGCTGTTTTTT.

The chain employs TRBV7-2 and TRBJ2-7, with 9 positions matching TRBD2. The V gene's germline CDR1 is SGHTA and CDR2 FQGNSA. V lost 1 base, J lost 5 bases, and 6 bases stayed unmatched. The length of the CDR3 is 15 residues. CDR3 DNA: TGTGCCAGCAGCTTAGATGTCTCTAGCGGGAACGAGCAGTACTTC. Protein sequence: CASSLDVSSGNEQYF.

CDR3 DNA: TGTGCCAGCAGTTTGGGGGGGCCCTCTGGAGATACGCAGTATTTT. This gives the protein CASSLGGPSGDTQYF. The chain uses TRBV27 and TRBJ2-3, with D maybe TRBD2 (7 bases). The CDR3 runs 15 residues. The germline V and J ends were trimmed by 3 bases and 5 bases, with 15 bases remaining between them. CDR1 is MNHEY, CDR2 SMNVEV, per germline (reference sequence).

The rearrangement joins TRBV4-3 to TRBJ2-7, with TRBD2 matching 8 bases. The CDR3 runs to 15 residues. Per germline, CDR1 LGHNA and CDR2 YSLEER. V dropped 2 bases and J dropped 6; count of bases not matched to a gene: 9. The CDR3 sequence is CASSQTTGGPLEQYF. The CDR3, as DNA: TGCGCCAGCAGCCAAACGACGGGAGGGCCTCTCGAGCAGTACTTC.

There are a few counts of this clonotype. The V gene is TRBV6-2 or TRBV6-3, the J gene TRBJ2-7; 14 bases align to TRBD2. The J segment lost 3 bases and the V segment lost 2 bases, leaving 3 bases of the junction unmatched. The CDR3 has 16 residues. Germline values: CDR1 MNHEY, CDR2 SVGEGT. The CDR3 DNA follows: TGTGCCAGCAGTTACGGGGGACTAGCGGGAGTCTACGAGCAGTACTTC. The encoded protein is CASSYGGLAGVYEQYF.

The rearrangement uses TRBV12-3 or TRBV12-4 and TRBJ1-1, with a tentative D call TRBD1 (5 bases). The V and J ends lost 4 bases and 1 base respectively, with 16 bases between them. CDR3 size: 16 residues. CDR3 sequence reads: CASSSSPGRKNTEAFF. CDR3 nucleotides: TGTGCCAGCAGTTCATCCCCGGGACGGAAGAACACTGAAGCTTTCTTT.

This clonotype showed up just a few times. J is TRBJ2-2 and V is TRBV12-3 or TRBV12-4; TRBD1 might be the D (6 bases). The length of the CDR3 is 15 residues. Trimming pared 3 bases from V and 4 bases from J, leaving 12 bases between. CDR3 protein: CASSLGAGITGELFF. The CDR3 nucleotides are TGTGCCAGCAGTTTGGGGGCAGGGATCACCGGGGAGCTGTTTTTT.

This clonotype was seen a few times. The chain employs TRBV12-3 or TRBV12-4 and TRBJ2-5; 9 bases map to TRBD2. V lost 8 bases and J lost 7; bases outside the gene matches: 8. This CDR3 region has 13 residues. The chain's CDR3 is CASSTSGLVTQYF. In DNA form, the CDR3 reads TGTGCCAGCTCCACTAGCGGGTTGGTGACCCAGTACTTC.

The genes are TRBV7-2 and TRBJ2-1; tentative D call: TRBD2 (5 bases). V was pared by 3 bases and J by 0 bases, with 12 bases between. The germline gives CDR1 SGHTA, CDR2 FQGNSA. This CDR3 spans 16 amino acids. The CDR3 sequence: CASSFGIFSSYNEQFF. DNA of the CDR3: TGTGCCAGCAGCTTCGGGATTTTCAGCTCCTACAATGAGCAGTTCTTC.

J is TRBJ2-1 and V is TRBV3-1; D possibly corresponds to TRBD1 (6 bases). This CDR3 is 14 amino acids long. Per the germline V gene, CDR1 is LGHDT and CDR2 is YNNKEL (reference sequence). V was shortened by 4 bases and J by 3 bases, with 10 bases between the two germline ends. The CDR3 here is CASSPRGIYNEQFF. The CDR3, as DNA: TGTGCCAGCAGCCCGAGGGGGATCTACAATGAGCAGTTCTTC.

This clonotype was picked up many times. This chain connects TRBV12-3 or TRBV12-4 to TRBJ2-3; D unresolved. V lost 5 bases and J lost 1, with 13 bases in between. This CDR3 is built from 15 residues. The CDR3 DNA reads as TGTGCCAGCAGTCACCGGTGGTTGGGCACAGATACGCAGTATTTT. Residues: CASSHRWLGTDTQYF.

This clonotype was recorded a few times. V is TRBV4-2 and J is TRBJ2-7; TRBD2 might be the D (6 bases). The CDR3 covers 13 residues. Trimming left V 3 bases short and J 2 bases short, with 8 bases between. Germline values: CDR1 LGHNA, CDR2 YNFKEQ. The CDR3 coding sequence is TGTGCCAGCAGCCAGGGGGGAACCTACGAGCAGTACTTC. Protein sequence: CASSQGGTYEQYF.

In its sample, this clonotype was seen a few times. The chain couples TRBV4-1 to TRBJ2-1, with 10 bases that match TRBD2. V was clipped by 2 bases and J by 5 bases; unmatched bases: 15. The CDR3 covers 19 residues. From germline, CDR1 is MGHRA and CDR2 YSYEKL. In DNA, the CDR3 is TGCGCCAGCAGCCAAAAACCTTATAGGACTAGCGGTAAACACAATGAGCAGTTCTTC. Amino acids: CASSQKPYRTSGKHNEQFF.

V is TRBV4-1 and J is TRBJ2-7, with D perhaps matching TRBD1 or TRBD2 (5 bases each). Trimming removed 2 bases at V and 4 bases at J, with 12 bases between. Germline loops: CDR1 MGHRA, CDR2 YSYEKL. This CDR3 has 14 residues. CDR3 in amino acids: CASSQTRDGYEQYF. The CDR3 DNA follows: TGCGCCAGCAGCCAAACCAGGGACGGGTACGAGCAGTACTTC.

V and J are TRBV6-2 or TRBV6-3 and TRBJ1-2; 8 nucleotides match TRBD1. CDR1 is MNHEY and CDR2 is SVGEGT in the germline V gene. Trimming took 2 bases from V and 4 from J; bases not matched to a gene: 3. This CDR3 contains 14 residues. In DNA form, the CDR3 reads TGTGCCAGCAGTTACCGGGACAGGTTCTATGGCTACACCTTC. Protein: CASSYRDRFYGYTF.

The chain is built from TRBV15 and TRBJ2-3; D not resolved. Germline V gene data show CDR1 as LNHNV and CDR2 as YYDKDF (reference sequence). CDR3 length: 17 residues. Deletions cut 0 bases from V and 1 base from J, with 14 bases between. CDR3: CATSRDAGPLGTDTQYF. The CDR3, as DNA: TGTGCCACCAGCAGAGATGCAGGACCTCTCGGCACAGATACGCAGTATTTT. Variable domain in full (rest from reference TRBV15 and TRBJ2-3): DAMVIQNPRYQVTQFGKPVTLSCSQTLNHNVMYWYQQKSSQAPKLLFHYYDKDFNNEADTPDNFQSRRPNTSFCFLDIRSPGLGDTAMYLCATSRDAGPLGTDTQYFGPGTRLTVL.

The chain combines TRBV4-1 with TRBJ2-7, with TRBD1 identical over 8 bases. Trimming at V came to 4 bases and at J to 3 bases, leaving 14 bases not matched to a gene. Per the germline V gene, CDR1 is MGHRA and CDR2 is YSYEKL. CDR3 length equals 17 residues. The CDR3 region has the DNA TGCGCCAGCAGCCCCCAGACTCAGGGGGCGGGCAGCTACGAGCAGTACTTC. Protein: CASSPQTQGAGSYEQYF.

This clonotype showed up just a few times. V gene TRBV7-9 combines with J gene TRBJ2-4, with TRBD1 matching 11 bases. From germline, CDR1 is SEHNR and CDR2 FQNEAQ (reference sequence). The CDR3 loop spans 16 amino acids. V lost 1 base to trimming and J lost 6 bases; unmatched junction nucleotides: 5. CDR3 in DNA: TGTGCCAGCAGCTTAGAGGGACAGGGGGTGAGAAACATTCAGTACTTC. Its protein product is CASSLEGQGVRNIQYF.

The V call is TRBV5-6, the J call TRBJ1-1; D not resolved. V lost 2 bases, J lost 11 bases, and 13 bases lay in between. Germline CDR1 SGHDT, CDR2 YYEEEE. The length of the CDR3 is 12 residues. DNA for the CDR3: TGTGCCAGCAGCTTTACGGAGGGCCGGGCTTTCTTT. This gives the protein CASSFTEGRAFF.

This clonotype appeared a few times. The gene calls are TRBV4-3 and TRBJ2-3; D ambiguous. Trimming took 0 bases from V and 6 from J, leaving 10 bases between them. The germline V gene encodes CDR1 LGHNA and CDR2 YSLEER. The CDR3 loop spans 14 amino acids. The CDR3 loop is CASSQDHEQDTQYF. In DNA form, the CDR3 reads TGCGCCAGCAGCCAAGATCACGAGCAGGATACGCAGTATTTT.

This chain joins TRBV5-1 and TRBJ2-7, with 9 bases matching TRBD2. The CDR3 runs to 16 residues. V gave up 3 bases and J gave up 2 bases; unmatched junction bases: 9. Germline V gene lookup returns CDR1 SGHRS and CDR2 YFSETQ. CDR3 amino acids: CASSSRPAGGPYEQYF. In nucleotides, the CDR3 is TGCGCCAGCAGCTCGAGGCCAGCGGGGGGCCCCTACGAGCAGTACTTC.

This chain joins TRBV20-1 and TRBJ2-5, with 16 nucleotides matching TRBD2. Germline values: CDR1 DFQATT, CDR2 SNEGSKA (reference sequence). V trimming: 4 bases; J trimming: 4 bases; junction bases outside the gene matches: 9. The CDR3 runs 17 residues. CDR3 amino acids: CSATGTSGRAISETQYF. The CDR3 coding sequence is TGCAGTGCTACCGGGACTAGCGGGAGGGCGATTTCAGAGACCCAGTACTTC.